This TCR beta chain was recorded in a study of CD8 T cells in ankylosing spondylitis. General observations from the study: Seemingly distinctive of ankylosing spondylitis blood was a TCR beta motif formed by eight highly homologous variants.

CDR1 is SGDLS and CDR2 is YYNGEE in the germline V gene. This CDR3 contains 12 residues. V was cut by 4 bases and J by 12 bases, with 16 bases left in between. The TCR beta libraries were generated through quantitative 5'-RACE incorporating molecular barcodes. TCRdb re-derived calls from the 5' RACE reads in MiXCR, one entry per CDR3 protein. The sample has fewer than 250,000 distinct CDR3 sequences; around 19% are singletons. This clonotype occurred a few times. As yet, its antigen is unknown. Sample: blood, either unsorted or a sorted T cell fraction (not recorded which). V gene TRBV9 combines with J gene TRBJ1-1, with D maybe TRBD1 (5 bases). The source is a male donor with ankylosing spondylitis. The CDR3 DNA sequence: TGTGCCAGCAGCTCCTGGGGCGGCGAGACTTTCTTT. Its translation is CASSSWGGETFF.